This T cell receptor (beta chain) was identified in a study of cytomegalovirus exposure and HLA in healthy donors. V dropped 7 bases and J dropped 7 bases, with 16 bases sitting between them. Germline V gene lookup returns CDR1 SNHLY and CDR2 FYNNEI. The CDR3 contains 13 residues. Regarding this clone: The antigen is unknown.

Study results and limitations: Prior analysis indicated that the majority of TCR beta V segments exhibited productivity approximately 87% or approximately 30% of the time.

60 Vbeta and 13 Jbeta primers were used in PCR. This table comes from immunoSEQ multiplex PCR, and its TCRdb copy is limited to in-frame clones, with some not included. Here the sample spans around 85,000 clones, about 80% being singletons. The V call is TRBV2, the J call TRBJ1-1, with TRBD1 as a possible D gene (6 bases). The TCR originated in a woman aged 45-60 years in good health and CMV-seropositive. The sequencing input was PBMCs. The chain's CDR3 is CASKRDTSDEAFF. CDR3 coding DNA: TGTGCCAGCAAACGGGACACCTCCGATGAAGCTTTCTTT.